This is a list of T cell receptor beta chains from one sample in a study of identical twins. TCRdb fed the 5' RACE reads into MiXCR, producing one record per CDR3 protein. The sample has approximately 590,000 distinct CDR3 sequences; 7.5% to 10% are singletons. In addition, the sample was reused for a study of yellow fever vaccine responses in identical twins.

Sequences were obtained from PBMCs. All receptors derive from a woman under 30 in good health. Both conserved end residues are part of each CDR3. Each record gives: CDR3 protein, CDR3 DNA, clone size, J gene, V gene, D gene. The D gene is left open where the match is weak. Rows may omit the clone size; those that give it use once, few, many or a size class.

CDR3: CSVELIAGNSYEQYF
DNA: TGCAGCGTTGAATTAATAGCAGGGAACTCCTACGAGCAGTACTTC
size: few
J: TRBJ2-7
V: TRBV29-1
D: -

CDR3: CAISEVVQETQYF
DNA: TGTGCCATCAGCGAAGTGGTCCAAGAGACCCAGTACTTC
size: many
J: TRBJ2-5
V: TRBV10-3
D: -

CDR3: CASSRTGGRNEQYF
DNA: TGCGCCAGCAGTCGCACAGGGGGCAGGAACGAGCAGTACTTC
size: -
J: TRBJ2-7
V: TRBV23-1
D: TRBD1

CDR3: CSATVRDYEQYF
DNA: TGCAGTGCTACCGTCCGCGATTACGAGCAGTACTTC
size: few
J: TRBJ2-7
V: TRBV20-1
D: -

CDR3: CASSYLGEGAYEQYF
DNA: TGTGCCAGCAGTTACTTGGGGGAGGGGGCCTACGAGCAGTACTTC
size: many
J: TRBJ2-7
V: TRBV6-5
D: -

CDR3: CARLHSTDTQYF
DNA: TGTGCTAGGTTACATAGCACAGATACGCAGTATTTT
size: few
J: TRBJ2-3
V: TRBV12-5
D: -

CDR3: CASSDVGAGETQYF
DNA: TGTGCCAGCAGTGATGTCGGGGCAGGAGAGACCCAGTACTTC
size: few
J: TRBJ2-5
V: TRBV6-1
D: -

CDR3: CASSQGQGPIDF
DNA: TGTGCCAGCAGCCAGGGACAGGGCCCGATCGACTTC
size: -
J: TRBJ2-4
V: TRBV7-9
D: TRBD1

CDR3: CATSRGTGFGELFF
DNA: TGTGCCACCAGCAGGGGGACAGGGTTCGGGGAGCTGTTTTTT
size: -
J: TRBJ2-2
V: TRBV15
D: TRBD1

CDR3: CAISEWGGSKYNEQFF
DNA: TGTGCCATCAGTGAGTGGGGCGGGTCGAAGTACAATGAGCAGTTCTTC
size: many
J: TRBJ2-1
V: TRBV10-3
D: -

CDR3: CASSLEGILYEQYF
DNA: TGCGCCAGCAGCTTGGAAGGAATTTTATACGAGCAGTACTTC
size: -
J: TRBJ2-7
V: TRBV5-1
D: -

CDR3: CASSQIWTEGNEQFF
DNA: TGTGCCAGCAGCCAGATTTGGACAGAAGGTAATGAGCAGTTCTTC
size: -
J: TRBJ2-1
V: TRBV3-1
D: -

CDR3: CASSSGTSNQPQHF
DNA: TGTGCCAGCAGTTCCGGGACTAGCAATCAGCCCCAGCATTTT
size: few
J: TRBJ1-5
V: TRBV6-5
D: -

CDR3: CASRRAFPEETQYF
DNA: TGTGCCTCCCGAAGGGCTTTTCCAGAAGAGACCCAGTACTTC
size: -
J: TRBJ2-5
V: TRBV7-8
D: -

CDR3: CSAEKLAGEYEQYF
DNA: TGCAGTGCCGAAAAACTAGCGGGAGAGTACGAGCAGTACTTC
size: few
J: TRBJ2-7
V: TRBV20-1
D: TRBD2

CDR3: CASSLIRDYEQYF
DNA: TGTGCCAGCAGCTTGATAAGGGACTACGAGCAGTACTTC
size: few
J: TRBJ2-7
V: TRBV7-2
D: -

CDR3: CASSGSRTYEQYF
DNA: TGTGCCAGCAGTGGGAGTCGTACCTACGAGCAGTACTTC
size: few
J: TRBJ2-7
V: TRBV6-1
D: -

CDR3: CASSLNGQGGTEAFF
DNA: TGTGCCAGCAGTCTGAACGGACAGGGGGGCACTGAAGCTTTCTTT
size: many
J: TRBJ1-1
V: TRBV7-9
D: TRBD1

CDR3: CASKAGEYEQYF
DNA: TGTGCCAGCAAAGCGGGAGAGTACGAGCAGTACTTC
size: -
J: TRBJ2-7
V: TRBV6-2/TRBV6-3
D: TRBD2

CDR3: CASTPRRGGSSTDTQYF
DNA: TGTGCCAGCACCCCTAGAAGGGGGGGCTCTAGCACAGATACGCAGTATTTT
size: -
J: TRBJ2-3
V: TRBV7-2
D: -

CDR3: CASSSGVTYNEQFF
DNA: TGTGCCAGCAGTTCGGGCGTCACATACAATGAGCAGTTCTTC
size: many
J: TRBJ2-1
V: TRBV27
D: -

CDR3: CASSRRDSATGELFF
DNA: TGCGCCAGCAGCCGACGGGACAGCGCCACCGGGGAGCTGTTTTTT
size: few
J: TRBJ2-2
V: TRBV5-1
D: TRBD1

CDR3: CASSKTGTLGEQYF
DNA: TGTGCCAGCAGCAAAACCGGGACGTTAGGCGAGCAGTACTTC
size: -
J: TRBJ2-7
V: TRBV7-6
D: -

CDR3: CASSESIGRAPQFF
DNA: TGCGCCAGCAGTGAGTCGATCGGGAGGGCACCCCAGTTCTTC
size: many
J: TRBJ2-1
V: TRBV10-2
D: TRBD2

CDR3: CASSKTGYTDTQYF
DNA: TGTGCCAGCAGCAAGACAGGGTACACAGATACGCAGTATTTT
size: -
J: TRBJ2-3
V: TRBV7-2
D: TRBD1

CDR3: CASSYVSSGDNSYEQYF
DNA: TGTGCCAGCAGTTACGTTTCTAGCGGGGACAACTCCTACGAGCAGTACTTC
size: -
J: TRBJ2-7
V: TRBV6-5
D: TRBD2

CDR3: CASSLDRGRTTEAFF
DNA: TGTGCCAGCAGCTTAGACAGGGGGCGTACGACTGAAGCTTTCTTT
size: -
J: TRBJ1-1
V: TRBV5-5
D: TRBD1

CDR3: CASSQLAGEPTDTQYF
DNA: TGTGCCAGCAGTCAACTAGCGGGGGAACCCACAGATACGCAGTATTTT
size: -
J: TRBJ2-3
V: TRBV2
D: TRBD2

CDR3: CASTRDRVQDTQYF
DNA: TGTGCCAGCACGCGAGACAGGGTTCAAGATACGCAGTATTTT
size: many
J: TRBJ2-3
V: TRBV12-3/TRBV12-4
D: TRBD1

CDR3: CASSPTSGETQYF
DNA: TGTGCCAGCAGCCCGACCAGTGGCGAGACCCAGTACTTC
size: many
J: TRBJ2-5
V: TRBV7-2
D: -

CDR3: CASSSSGSSGYNEQFF
DNA: TGTGCCAGCAGTTCGTCGGGTTCTAGCGGCTACAATGAGCAGTTCTTC
size: many
J: TRBJ2-1
V: TRBV27
D: TRBD2

CDR3: CASSATSYEQYF
DNA: TGTGCCAGCAGTGCGACAAGCTACGAGCAGTACTTC
size: few
J: TRBJ2-7
V: TRBV2
D: -

CDR3: CASSHPDSYYEQYF
DNA: TGTGCCAGCAGTCACCCCGACTCGTACTACGAGCAGTACTTC
size: many
J: TRBJ2-7
V: TRBV6-5
D: -

CDR3: CASSVSPGIYNEQFF
DNA: TGTGCCAGCAGTGTGTCTCCTGGGATATACAATGAGCAGTTCTTC
size: -
J: TRBJ2-1
V: TRBV6-4
D: -

CDR3: CASSLSSAGNSPLHF
DNA: TGTGCCAGCAGCTTATCGTCCGCTGGGAACTCACCCCTCCACTTT
size: -
J: TRBJ1-6
V: TRBV7-8
D: -

CDR3: CASSYSQGAEAFF
DNA: TGTGCCAGCAGTTACTCACAAGGCGCTGAAGCTTTCTTT
size: -
J: TRBJ1-1
V: TRBV6-5
D: -

CDR3: CAWSDQGGQPQHF
DNA: TGTGCCTGGAGTGACCAGGGTGGTCAGCCCCAGCATTTT
size: -
J: TRBJ1-5
V: TRBV30
D: -

CDR3: CASSFKGPSYGYTF
DNA: TGTGCCAGCAGTTTTAAGGGCCCCTCCTATGGCTACACCTTC
size: many
J: TRBJ1-2
V: TRBV12-3/TRBV12-4
D: -

CDR3: CASGLSQGTEAFF
DNA: TGTGCCAGCGGCTTGTCACAAGGCACTGAAGCTTTCTTT
size: few
J: TRBJ1-1
V: TRBV5-5
D: -

CDR3: CASSLDRGAKSYEQYF
DNA: TGTGCCAGCAGCTTAGACAGGGGGGCCAAATCCTACGAGCAGTACTTC
size: -
J: TRBJ2-7
V: TRBV7-8
D: TRBD1

CDR3: CATSDVRSVVETQYF
DNA: TGTGCCACCAGTGATGTTCGGTCCGTGGTTGAGACCCAGTACTTC
size: many
J: TRBJ2-5
V: TRBV24-1
D: -

CDR3: CAWEWRTEAFF
DNA: TGTGCCTGGGAGTGGAGGACTGAAGCTTTCTTT
size: -
J: TRBJ1-1
V: TRBV30
D: -

CDR3: CASSSINRLQETQYF
DNA: TGTGCCAGCAGCTCCATAAACAGGCTTCAAGAGACCCAGTACTTC
size: -
J: TRBJ2-5
V: TRBV7-9
D: -

CDR3: CATSRDPADNEQFF
DNA: TGTGCCACCAGCAGAGATCCCGCTGACAATGAGCAGTTCTTC
size: many
J: TRBJ2-1
V: TRBV15
D: -

CDR3: CSARPPGLGGYTF
DNA: TGCAGTGCTAGGCCCCCGGGGCTGGGGGGCTACACCTTC
size: -
J: TRBJ1-2
V: TRBV20-1
D: -

CDR3: CSAWTGQGLRPQHF
DNA: TGCAGTGCCTGGACGGGACAGGGGTTGAGGCCCCAGCATTTT
size: few
J: TRBJ1-5
V: TRBV20-1
D: TRBD1

CDR3: CASSLGKRDNEQFF
DNA: TGTGCCAGCAGTTTGGGAAAAAGGGACAATGAGCAGTTCTTC
size: -
J: TRBJ2-1
V: TRBV12-3/TRBV12-4
D: -

CDR3: CASSSKSETGTDTQYF
DNA: TGTGCCAGCAGTTCCAAGTCGGAGACGGGCACAGATACGCAGTATTTT
size: -
J: TRBJ2-3
V: TRBV12-3/TRBV12-4
D: -

CDR3: CASSRTGAHRYF
DNA: TGCGCCAGCAGCCGCACAGGTGCCCATCGGTACTTC
size: -
J: TRBJ2-5
V: TRBV4-1
D: -

CDR3: CASTLIFRPAGADTQYF
DNA: TGTGCCAGCACGCTTATCTTCCGTCCGGCAGGGGCAGATACGCAGTATTTT
size: many
J: TRBJ2-3
V: TRBV7-9
D: -

CDR3: CASSYSATPGWFAYEQYF
DNA: TGTGCCAGCAGTTACTCGGCAACTCCCGGCTGGTTTGCCTACGAGCAGTACTTC
size: -
J: TRBJ2-7
V: TRBV6-5
D: -

CDR3: CASSHPKTGRSVSYNEQFF
DNA: TGCGCCAGCAGCCACCCCAAGACAGGCCGGTCGGTCTCCTACAATGAGCAGTTCTTC
size: many
J: TRBJ2-1
V: TRBV4-1
D: -

CDR3: CASSELGTAFF
DNA: TGTGCCAGCAGTGAATTGGGGACGGCTTTCTTT
size: few
J: TRBJ1-1
V: TRBV2
D: -

CDR3: CASSQDYWLETQYF
DNA: TGCGCCAGCAGCCAAGATTACTGGCTGGAGACCCAGTACTTC
size: -
J: TRBJ2-5
V: TRBV4-3
D: -